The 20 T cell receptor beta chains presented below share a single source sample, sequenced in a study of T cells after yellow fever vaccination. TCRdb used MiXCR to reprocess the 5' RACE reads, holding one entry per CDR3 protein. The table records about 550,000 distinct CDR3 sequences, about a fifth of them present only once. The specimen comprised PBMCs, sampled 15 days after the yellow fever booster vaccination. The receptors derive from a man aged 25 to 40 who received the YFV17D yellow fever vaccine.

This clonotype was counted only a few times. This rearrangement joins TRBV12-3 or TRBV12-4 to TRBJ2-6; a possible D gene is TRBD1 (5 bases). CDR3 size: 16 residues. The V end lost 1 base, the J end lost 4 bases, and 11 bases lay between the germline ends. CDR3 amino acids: CASSLESGYGANVLTF. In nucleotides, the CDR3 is TGTGCCAGCAGTTTAGAGTCAGGGTACGGGGCCAACGTCCTGACTTTC.

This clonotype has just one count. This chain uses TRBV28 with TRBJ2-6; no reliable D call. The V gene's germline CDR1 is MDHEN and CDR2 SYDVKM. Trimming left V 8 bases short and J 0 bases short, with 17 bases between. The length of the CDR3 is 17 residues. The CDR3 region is CASGSSGFPSGANVLTF. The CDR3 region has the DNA TGTGCCAGCGGCTCTTCCGGGTTCCCCTCTGGGGCCAACGTCCTGACTTTC.

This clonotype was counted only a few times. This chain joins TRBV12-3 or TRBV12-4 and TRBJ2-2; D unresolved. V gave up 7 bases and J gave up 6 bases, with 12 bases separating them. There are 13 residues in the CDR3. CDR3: CASTYGSSGELFF. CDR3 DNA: TGTGCCAGCACCTATGGTTCCTCCGGGGAGCTGTTTTTT.

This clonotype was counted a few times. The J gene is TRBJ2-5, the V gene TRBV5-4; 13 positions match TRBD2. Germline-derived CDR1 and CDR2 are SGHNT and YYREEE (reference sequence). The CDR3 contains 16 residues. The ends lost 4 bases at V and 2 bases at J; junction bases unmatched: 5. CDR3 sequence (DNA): TGTGCCAGCAGCCCCGGACTAGCGGGAGTTCAAGAGACCCAGTACTTC. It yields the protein CASSPGLAGVQETQYF. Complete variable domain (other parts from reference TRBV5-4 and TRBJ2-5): ETGVTQSPTHLIKTRGQQVTLRCSSQSGHNTVSWYQQALGQGPQFIFQYYREEENGRGNFPPRFSGLQFPNYSSELNVNALELDDSALYLCASSPGLAGVQETQYFGPGTRLLVL.

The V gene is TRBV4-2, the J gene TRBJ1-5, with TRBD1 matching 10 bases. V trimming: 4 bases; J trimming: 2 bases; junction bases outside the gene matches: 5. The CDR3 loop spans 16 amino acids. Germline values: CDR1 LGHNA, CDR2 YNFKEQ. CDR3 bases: TGTGCCAGCAGCCGTACCGGGACAGGGGGCAATCAGCCCCAGCATTTT. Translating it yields CASSRTGTGGNQPQHF.

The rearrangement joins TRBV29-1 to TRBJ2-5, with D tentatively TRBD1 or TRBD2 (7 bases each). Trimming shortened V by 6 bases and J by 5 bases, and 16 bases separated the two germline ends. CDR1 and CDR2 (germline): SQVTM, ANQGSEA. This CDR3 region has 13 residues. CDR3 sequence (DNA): TGCAGCGTGACAGGGAGGGACGGGGAGACCCAGTACTTC. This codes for CSVTGRDGETQYF.

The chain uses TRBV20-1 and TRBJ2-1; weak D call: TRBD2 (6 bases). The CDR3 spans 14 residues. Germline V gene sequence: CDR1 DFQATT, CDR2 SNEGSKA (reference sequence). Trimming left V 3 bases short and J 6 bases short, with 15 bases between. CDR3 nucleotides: TGCAGTGCTAGTTCGACTAGTCGATCCAATGAGCAGTTCTTC. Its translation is CSASSTSRSNEQFF.

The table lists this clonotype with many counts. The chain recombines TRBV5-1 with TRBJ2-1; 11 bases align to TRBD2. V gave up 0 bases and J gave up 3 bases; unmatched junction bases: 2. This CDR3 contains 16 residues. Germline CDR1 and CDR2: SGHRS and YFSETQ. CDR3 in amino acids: CASSLAGTSGYNEQFF. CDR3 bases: TGCGCCAGCAGCTTGGCCGGGACTAGCGGCTACAATGAGCAGTTCTTC.

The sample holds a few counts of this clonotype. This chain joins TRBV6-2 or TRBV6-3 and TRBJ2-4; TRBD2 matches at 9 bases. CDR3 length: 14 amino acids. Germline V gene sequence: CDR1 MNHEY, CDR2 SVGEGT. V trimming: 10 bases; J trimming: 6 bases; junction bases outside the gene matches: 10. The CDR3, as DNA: TGTGCCACCGACCGAGGGCGGGAGGGAAACATTCAGTACTTC. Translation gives CATDRGREGNIQYF.

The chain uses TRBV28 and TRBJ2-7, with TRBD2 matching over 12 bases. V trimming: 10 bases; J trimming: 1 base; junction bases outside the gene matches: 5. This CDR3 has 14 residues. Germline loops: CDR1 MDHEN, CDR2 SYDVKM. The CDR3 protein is CATRTSGNSYEQYF. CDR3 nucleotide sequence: TGTGCCACTCGGACTAGCGGGAATTCCTACGAGCAGTACTTC.

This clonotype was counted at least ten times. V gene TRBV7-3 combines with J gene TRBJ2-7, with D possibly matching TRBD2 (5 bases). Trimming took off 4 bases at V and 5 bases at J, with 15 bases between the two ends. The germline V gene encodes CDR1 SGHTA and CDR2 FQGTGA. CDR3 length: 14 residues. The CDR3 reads CASSSGMQTDEQYF. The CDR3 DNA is TGTGCCAGCAGCTCCGGGATGCAAACGGACGAGCAGTACTTC. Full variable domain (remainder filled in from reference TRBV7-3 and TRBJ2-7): GAGVSQTPSNKVTEKGKYVELRCDPISGHTALYWYRQSLGQGPEFLIYFQGTGAADDSGLPNDRFFAVRPEGSVSTLKIQRTERGDSAVYLCASSSGMQTDEQYFGPGTRLTVT.

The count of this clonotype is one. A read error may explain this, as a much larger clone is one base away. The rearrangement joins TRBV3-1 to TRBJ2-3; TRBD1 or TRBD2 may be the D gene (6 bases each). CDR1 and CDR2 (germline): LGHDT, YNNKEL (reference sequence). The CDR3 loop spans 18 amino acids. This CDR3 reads CASCQEDSGVTSSDTQYF. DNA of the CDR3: TGTGCCAGCTGCCAAGAGGACAGCGGAGTCACTAGCTCAGATACGCAGTATTTT.

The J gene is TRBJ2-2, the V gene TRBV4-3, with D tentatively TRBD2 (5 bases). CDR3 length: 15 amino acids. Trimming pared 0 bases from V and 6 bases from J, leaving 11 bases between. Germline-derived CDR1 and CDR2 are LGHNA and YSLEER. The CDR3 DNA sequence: TGCGCCAGCAGCCAAGAGAGGGTTCGGGCCGGGGAGCTGTTTTTT. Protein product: CASSQERVRAGELFF.

CDR3 region: CASSTRGHNEQFF. Here the CDR3 DNA reads TGTGCCAGCTCAACCCGGGGACACAATGAGCAGTTCTTC. The V and J genes are TRBV18 and TRBJ2-1; D tentatively fits TRBD1 or TRBD2 (5 bases each). V was shortened by 5 bases and J by 5 bases, with 10 bases between the two germline ends. There are 13 residues in the CDR3. Germline V gene data show CDR1 as KGHSH and CDR2 as LQKENI.

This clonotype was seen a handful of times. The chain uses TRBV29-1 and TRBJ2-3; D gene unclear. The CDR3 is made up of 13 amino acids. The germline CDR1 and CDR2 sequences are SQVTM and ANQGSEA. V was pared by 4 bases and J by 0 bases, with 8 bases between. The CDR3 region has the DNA TGCAGCGTTGTGTTTGTAAGCACAGATACGCAGTATTTT. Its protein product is CSVVFVSTDTQYF.

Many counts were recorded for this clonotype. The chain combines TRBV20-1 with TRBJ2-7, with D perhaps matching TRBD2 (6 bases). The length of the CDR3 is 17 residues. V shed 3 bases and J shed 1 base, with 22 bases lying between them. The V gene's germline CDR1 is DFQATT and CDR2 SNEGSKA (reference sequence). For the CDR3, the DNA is TGCAGTGCTAGGGGTGGTTATTTAGCGGCCAAATCCTACGAGCAGTACTTC. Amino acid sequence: CSARGGYLAAKSYEQYF.

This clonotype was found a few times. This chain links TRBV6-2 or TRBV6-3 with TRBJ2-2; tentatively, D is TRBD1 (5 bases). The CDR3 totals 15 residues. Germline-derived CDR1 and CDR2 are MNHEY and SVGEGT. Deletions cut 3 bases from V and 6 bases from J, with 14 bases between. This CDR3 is CASSYISLGAGELFF. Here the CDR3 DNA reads TGTGCCAGCAGTTATATCAGCCTAGGGGCCGGGGAGCTGTTTTTT.

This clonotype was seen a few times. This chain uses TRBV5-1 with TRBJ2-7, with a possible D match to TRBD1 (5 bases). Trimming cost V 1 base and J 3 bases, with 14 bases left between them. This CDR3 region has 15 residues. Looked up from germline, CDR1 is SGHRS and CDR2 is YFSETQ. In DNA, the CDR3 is TGCGCCAGCAGCTTGAATTCAGGGCTTGGCTACGAGCAGTACTTC. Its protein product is CASSLNSGLGYEQYF.

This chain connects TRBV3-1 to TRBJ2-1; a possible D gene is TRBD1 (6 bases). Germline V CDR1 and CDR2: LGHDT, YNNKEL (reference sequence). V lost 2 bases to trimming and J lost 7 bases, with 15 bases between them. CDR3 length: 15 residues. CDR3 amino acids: CASSQTPGTGNEQFF. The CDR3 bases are TGTGCCAGCAGCCAAACCCCGGGAACAGGGAATGAGCAGTTCTTC.

The CDR3 reads CASSRSGTSGRYSYEQYF. CDR3 nucleotide sequence: TGTGCCAGCAGCCGAAGCGGGACTAGCGGGAGGTACTCCTACGAGCAGTACTTC. This sequence joins TRBV14 and TRBJ2-7; 15 bases are a match to TRBD2. After removal of 4 bases from V and 0 bases from J, the junction contained 7 bases not matched to a gene. CDR1 is SGHDN, CDR2 FVKESK, per germline. CDR3 length equals 18 residues. The full variable domain, rest sourced from reference TRBV14 and TRBJ2-7, is EAGVTQFPSHSVIEKGQTVTLRCDPISGHDNLYWYRRVMGKEIKFLLHFVKESKQDESGMPNNRFLAERTGGTYSTLKVQPAELEDSGVYFCASSRSGTSGRYSYEQYFGPGTRLTVT.